One sample yielded the 6 T cell receptor beta chains listed below, sequenced in a study of shared clonotypes between healthy human individuals (TCRdb year 2020). CD8 naive samples were CD45RO-negative cells positively selected for CCR7, giving a CD45RA+CCR7+ population that excluded TemRA cells. Libraries were prepared through the immunoSEQ multiplex PCR assay. As stored in TCRdb, this immuneACCESS dataset retains in-frame rearrangements with V and J assigned. A fraction of the clones does not appear; measured against another copy, unresolved V genes explain less than half of the discrepancy, and the remainder lacks a known reason. This sample gives about 2 million clones in total; less than 95% of them show up just once. Less than 1.5% of the sample goes to the ten largest clones. Sequencing was carried out using naive CD8+ T cells sorted from blood. Reading the label with the study, this specimen's cell subset or site is: CD45RA+CCR7+. The receptor set was obtained from a young man in good health.

This chain connects TRBV6-5 to TRBJ2-5; D may be TRBD1 (6 bases). V lost 4 bases, J lost 1 base, and 16 bases lay in between. The CDR3 runs 16 residues. Germline V gene sequence: CDR1 MNHEY, CDR2 SVGAGI. The CDR3 protein is CASSSGKGDIQETQYF. As DNA, the CDR3 is TGTGCCAGCAGTTCGGGAAAGGGGGACATCCAAGAGACCCAGTACTTC.

This clone has just one count. This sequence joins TRBV18 and TRBJ1-1; unclear D gene. Trimming stripped 0 bases from V and 4 bases from J, with 9 bases between. The CDR3 has 14 amino acids. From germline, CDR1 is KGHSH and CDR2 LQKENI. The DNA of the CDR3 is TGTGCCAGCTCACCACCGGTACTAGCCACTGAAGCTTTCTTT. This translates into CASSPPVLATEAFF.

The V call is TRBV13, the J call TRBJ1-4; 8 nucleotides line up with TRBD1. The CDR3 spans 13 residues. Germline assignment: CDR1 PRHDT and CDR2 FYEKMQ (reference sequence). Trimming took 5 bases from V and 8 from J; bases not matched to a gene: 4. As DNA, the CDR3 is TGTGCCAGCAGCCCCCGGACAGGGGAAAAACTGTTTTTT. This codes for CASSPRTGEKLFF.

The chain uses TRBV19 and TRBJ1-5; the D is unclear. Trimming took 1 base from V and 5 from J, leaving 6 bases between them. The CDR3 has 13 amino acids. Germline CDR1 LNHDA, CDR2 SQIVND (reference sequence). CDR3 residues: CASSIVEYQPQHF. CDR3 in DNA: TGTGCCAGTAGTATAGTAGAATATCAGCCCCAGCATTTT.

The CDR3 DNA follows: TGTGCCAGCAGCCCCGACGGGGTATTGGAGACCCAGTACTTC. The encoded protein is CASSPDGVLETQYF. J is TRBJ2-5 and V is TRBV9; D perhaps matches TRBD2 (5 bases). Germline V gene data show CDR1 as SGDLS and CDR2 as YYNGEE. V lost 4 bases and J 5 bases, leaving 15 bases between the germline ends. The CDR3 has 14 amino acids.

This chain joins TRBV19 and TRBJ1-2, with unresolved D. Trimming took 9 bases from V and 4 from J, leaving 21 bases between them. Germline V lookup: CDR1 LNHDA, CDR2 SQIVND (reference sequence). The length of the CDR3 is 15 residues. CDR3 residues: CASEAGEMGIYGYTF. CDR3 DNA: TGTGCCAGCGAGGCCGGAGAAATGGGGATCTATGGCTACACCTTC.